The 26 T cell receptor beta chains listed next were all sequenced from one sample in a study of blood T cells in healthy people across ages. Primers used in a second PCR of about 6 to 12 cycles were a sample-barcoded 5' primer and a J-beta primer mix. TCRdb itself ran the 5' RACE reads through MiXCR, one entry per CDR3 protein. Found here are about 1.1 million distinct CDR3 sequences, around two fifths of them singletons; the top ten hold under 15%. Specimen: blood. The receptor set was obtained from a young man in good health.

This clonotype showed up many times. The chain combines TRBV9 with TRBJ2-1, with 7 positions matching TRBD2. This CDR3 is 13 amino acids long. V lost 5 bases and J lost 8; bases outside the gene matches: 7. CDR1 and CDR2 from the germline V gene are SGDLS and YYNGEE. The CDR3 sequence is CASSVGGGDEQFF. The CDR3, as DNA: TGTGCCAGCAGTGTCGGCGGGGGTGATGAGCAGTTCTTC.

This clonotype showed up just a few times. CDR3 sequence reads: CATSRDRGQYYNEQFF. DNA for the CDR3: TGTGCCACCAGCAGAGATCGGGGACAGTACTACAATGAGCAGTTCTTC. The chain is built from TRBV15 and TRBJ2-1, with 7 positions matching TRBD1. The ends lost 0 bases at V and 3 bases at J; junction bases unmatched: 5. In germline, CDR1 is LNHNV, CDR2 YYDKDF (reference sequence). CDR3 length: 16 residues.

This clonotype showed up many times. The J gene is TRBJ2-1, the V gene TRBV10-3; the D is unclear. The length of the CDR3 is 13 residues. V was trimmed by 2 bases and J by 6 bases, leaving 8 bases between them. CDR1 and CDR2 from the germline V gene are ENHRY and SYGVKD. CDR3 in DNA: TGTGCCATCAGTGAGAATCCGGGCAATGAGCAGTTCTTC. Its protein product is CAISENPGNEQFF.

This clonotype was observed a few times. The chain links TRBV20-1 to TRBJ2-5, with 12 bases fitting TRBD2. The J segment lost 11 bases and the V segment lost 6 bases, leaving 16 bases of the junction unmatched. Germline V gene lookup returns CDR1 DFQATT and CDR2 SNEGSKA (reference sequence). The CDR3 extends over 15 amino acids. This CDR3 is CSASLAGGRSFEQYF. DNA of the CDR3: TGCAGTGCCTCTCTAGCGGGGGGGCGGTCGTTTGAGCAGTACTTC.

The gene calls are TRBV4-2 and TRBJ1-2, with a tentative D call TRBD1 (5 bases). The CDR3 extends over 15 amino acids. With 4 bases removed from V and 4 bases from J, the gap between germline ends came to 16 bases. Germline V CDR1 and CDR2: LGHNA, YNFKEQ. CDR3 protein: CASSPRQTNFYGYTF. CDR3 sequence (DNA): TGTGCCAGCAGCCCACGACAGACTAACTTCTATGGCTACACCTTC.

The chain is built from TRBV15 and TRBJ1-1; 7 nucleotides match TRBD1. Unmatched junction bases numbered 5, after V lost 1 base and J lost 0 bases. In germline, CDR1 is LNHNV, CDR2 YYDKDF (reference sequence). The CDR3 contains 16 residues. The CDR3 nucleotides read TGTGCCACCAGCAGAGGAACCAGGGGGGTGAACACTGAAGCTTTCTTT. Translation gives CATSRGTRGVNTEAFF.

This rearrangement joins TRBV11-2 to TRBJ2-3, with TRBD1 identical over 7 bases. The junction had 8 bases not matched to a gene; V was cut back by 0 bases and J by 2 bases. Germline CDR1 and CDR2: SGHAT and FQNNGV. This CDR3 comprises 17 residues. CDR3 protein: CASSLDRLRGPTDTQYF. The CDR3, as DNA: TGTGCCAGCAGCTTAGATCGCTTAAGGGGGCCCACAGATACGCAGTATTTT.

The chain couples TRBV20-1 to TRBJ2-1, with D tentatively TRBD1 (6 bases). The germline V gene has CDR1 DFQATT and CDR2 SNEGSKA (reference sequence). The CDR3 is made up of 15 amino acids. Trimming pared 3 bases from V and 7 bases from J, leaving 19 bases between. The CDR3 reads CSASLQGPVVNEQFF. DNA for the CDR3: TGCAGTGCTAGCTTACAGGGTCCGGTTGTGAATGAGCAGTTCTTC.

The genes are TRBV6-2 or TRBV6-3 and TRBJ2-1; a weak D match, TRBD2 (7 bases). In germline, CDR1 is MNHEY, CDR2 SVGEGT. Trimming shortened V by 2 bases and J by 15 bases, and 17 bases separated the two germline ends. The CDR3 has 13 amino acids. CDR3 amino acids: CASSYAIAGGRFF. In DNA form, the CDR3 reads TGTGCCAGCAGTTACGCGATCGCCGGGGGGCGGTTCTTC.

The table lists this clonotype with a few counts. The chain carries TRBV7-2 and TRBJ2-4; no definite D call. Per germline, CDR1 SGHTA and CDR2 FQGNSA. The V end was cut by 2 bases, the J end by 2 bases, with 7 bases between. CDR3 size: 14 residues. The CDR3 coding sequence is TGTGCCAGCAGCTTAATGCCAACCAAAAACATTCAGTACTTC. It specifies CASSLMPTKNIQYF. Full variable domain (missing parts from reference TRBV7-2 and TRBJ2-4): GAGVSQSPSNKVTEKGKDVELRCDPISGHTALYWYRQSLGQGLEFLIYFQGNSAPDKSGLPSDRFSAERTGGSVSTLTIQRTQQEDSAVYLCASSLMPTKNIQYFGAGTRLSVL.

Concerning this clonotype itself: No conserved phenylalanine or tryptophan ends this CDR3, so it is likely a read error. No DNA is shown, since the ends of the CDR3 on it are uncertain; the CDR3 is the one TCRdb lists. The chain carries TRBV5-1 and TRBJ2-6; the table gives TRBD1 as D, unverified against the DNA. The CDR3 has 15 amino acids, counting both end residues. Germline V CDR1 and CDR2: SGHRS, YFSETQ. The CDR3 sequence is CASSSRVGGANVLTI.

The V gene is TRBV5-1, the J gene TRBJ2-5, with a tentative D call TRBD2 (6 bases). The germline V and J ends were trimmed by 1 base and 3 bases, with 10 bases remaining between them. This CDR3 comprises 14 residues. The germline gives CDR1 SGHRS, CDR2 YFSETQ. The CDR3 sequence: CASSLTTSKETQYF. The DNA of the CDR3 is TGCGCCAGCAGCTTGACGACTAGTAAAGAGACCCAGTACTTC.

The CDR3 protein is CASSYFISGGPKEQFF. The CDR3 DNA reads as TGTGCCAGCAGTTACTTTATTTCGGGGGGGCCTAAAGAGCAGTTCTTC. V is TRBV6-5 and J is TRBJ2-1, with TRBD2 matching 8 bases. This CDR3 comprises 16 residues. CDR1 is MNHEY, CDR2 SVGAGI, per germline. Unmatched junction bases numbered 12, after V lost 1 base and J lost 10 bases.

This clonotype was counted at least ten times. J is TRBJ1-5 and V is TRBV16, with TRBD1 matching 8 bases. The CDR3 contains 17 residues. With V trimmed by 7 bases and J by 0 bases, 11 bases remained unmatched. The germline V gene encodes CDR1 KGHSY and CDR2 FQNENV. The CDR3: CASIDSGTGNSNQPQHF. CDR3 nucleotide sequence: TGTGCCAGCATCGATTCCGGGACAGGCAATAGCAATCAGCCCCAGCATTTT.

The chain combines TRBV4-3 with TRBJ2-7; no clear D. The CDR3 runs 14 residues. V was cut by 0 bases and J by 0 bases, with 6 bases left in between. Per the germline V gene, CDR1 is LGHNA and CDR2 is YSLEER. CDR3 sequence (DNA): TGCGCCAGCAGCCAAGAGGCCATCTCCTACGAGCAGTACTTC. Translated, it gives CASSQEAISYEQYF.

This clonotype was observed a handful of times. The J gene is TRBJ2-1, the V gene TRBV29-1; a possible D gene is TRBD1 (5 bases). The closer fit of TRBJ2-7 to the DNA end suggests the J call may be wrong. The V gene's germline CDR1 is SQVTM and CDR2 ANQGSEA. This CDR3 has 14 residues. The CDR3 DNA is TGCAGCGTTGCGTCCCAGGGTTCCTACAATGAGCAGTACTTC. It specifies CSVASQGSYNEQYF.

This clonotype was counted a few times. The chain is built from TRBV20-1 and TRBJ1-2; 8 positions agree with TRBD1. Germline CDR1 DFQATT, CDR2 SNEGSKA (reference sequence). With V trimmed by 5 bases and J by 0 bases, 2 bases remained unmatched. The CDR3 consists of 13 residues. CDR3 sequence: CSALQGANYGYTF. CDR3 nucleotide sequence: TGCAGTGCTTTACAGGGGGCTAACTATGGCTACACCTTC.

The gene calls are TRBV24-1 and TRBJ2-2, with 11 positions matching TRBD1. The CDR3 is made up of 17 amino acids. With 4 bases clipped from V and 5 bases from J, the junction kept 8 bases outside the gene matches. Germline V gene lookup returns CDR1 KGHDR and CDR2 SFDVKD. For the CDR3, the DNA is TGTGCCACCAGTGACCACCGCGGACAGGGGGCAACCGGGGAGCTGTTTTTT. This translates into CATSDHRGQGATGELFF.

This clonotype was seen a few times. J is TRBJ2-1 and V is TRBV10-3; TRBD2 aligns across 11 bases. J gave up 3 bases and V 4 bases, and 2 bases lay outside the gene matches. This CDR3 is 15 amino acids long. The germline gives CDR1 ENHRY, CDR2 SYGVKD. The DNA of the CDR3 is TGTGCCATCAGTGGACTAGCGGGGAACTACAATGAGCAGTTCTTC. Translated: CAISGLAGNYNEQFF.

This rearrangement joins TRBV7-9 to TRBJ2-5; no definite D call. Germline CDR1 is SEHNR and CDR2 is FQNEAQ (reference sequence). This CDR3 spans 15 amino acids. The germline V and J ends were trimmed by 0 bases and 5 bases, with 13 bases remaining between them. The CDR3 region is CASSLAGGSTETQYF. The CDR3 DNA sequence: TGTGCCAGCAGCTTAGCGGGTGGGTCGACGGAGACCCAGTACTTC.

This clonotype appeared a few times. The CDR3 reads CASHRDVYGYTF. CDR3 in DNA: TGTGCCAGCCACAGGGACGTATATGGCTACACCTTC. The chain has TRBV25-1 and TRBJ1-2; a weak D match, TRBD1 (6 bases). Germline CDR1 is MGHDK and CDR2 is SYGVNS. The CDR3 has 12 residues. With 8 bases removed from V and 5 bases from J, the gap between germline ends came to 12 bases.

This clonotype turned up a few times. The chain combines TRBV20-1 with TRBJ2-5; TRBD1 aligns across 7 bases. Germline V gene data show CDR1 as DFQATT and CDR2 as SNEGSKA (reference sequence). V dropped 6 bases and J dropped 4; count of bases not matched to a gene: 8. The CDR3 is 13 amino acids. CDR3 coding DNA: TGCAGTGCGCGCACAGGGGTGGGAGAGACCCAGTACTTC. This translates into CSARTGVGETQYF.

The table lists this clonotype with a few counts. This chain joins TRBV6-6 and TRBJ2-1; D remains ambiguous. From germline, CDR1 is MNHNY and CDR2 SVGAGI (reference sequence). The CDR3 is 14 residues long. V shed 7 bases and J shed 0 bases, with 10 bases lying between them. CDR3 loop: CASNIDSSYNEQFF. CDR3 DNA: TGTGCCAGCAATATTGATAGCTCCTACAATGAGCAGTTCTTC.

The V and J genes are TRBV30 and TRBJ1-1; D gene uncertain. CDR3 length: 12 amino acids. Germline lookup yields CDR1 GTSNPN and CDR2 SVGIG (reference sequence). V shed 3 bases and J shed 6 bases, with 11 bases lying between them. Here the CDR3 reads CAWRDFPAEAFF. CDR3 nucleotide sequence: TGTGCCTGGAGGGACTTCCCGGCTGAAGCTTTCTTT.

There are a few counts of this clonotype. The V gene is TRBV6-2 or TRBV6-3, the J gene TRBJ1-2, with D unresolved. The CDR3 runs 11 residues. Looked up from germline, CDR1 is MNHEY and CDR2 is SVGEGT. Trimming left V 8 bases short and J 1 base short, with 5 bases between. CDR3 nucleotide sequence: TGTGCCAGCGAAAATAACTATGGCTACACCTTC. This encodes CASENNYGYTF.

The chain couples TRBV7-8 to TRBJ1-4; 9 nucleotides match TRBD1. The germline gives CDR1 SGHVS, CDR2 FQNEAQ. This CDR3 comprises 17 residues. With 5 bases clipped from V and 0 bases from J, the junction kept 7 bases outside the gene matches. The CDR3 nucleotides are TGTGCCAGCAGCCACCGGGACAGGGAACCAACTAATGAAAAACTGTTTTTT. Translated, it gives CASSHRDREPTNEKLFF.